This passage covers 18 T cell receptor beta chains from one sample sequenced in a study of monozygotic twins with inflammatory bowel disease (dated by TCRdb to the late 2010s). The protocol used for the library was 5' RACE. TCRdb shows the sequencer as Illumina HiSeq 2500. TCRdb reprocessed the reads and lists each CDR3 protein sequence as a single entry, with no DNA. This sample's table has entries for about 300,000 distinct CDR3 sequences. The ten largest clones take up over 5.5% of the sample. Specimen: blood. The receptors stem from a human donor with ulcerative colitis or Crohn's disease, or a healthy co-twin of an affected twin (not recorded which).

The chain couples TRBV12-3 or TRBV12-4 to TRBJ1-2. The CDR3 is made up of 13 amino acids. CDR3 sequence: CASSLRKNYGYTF.

The chain joins TRBV11-3 to TRBJ2-1; the TRBD1 assignment by TCRdb is unverifiable without DNA. CDR1 and CDR2 from the germline V gene are SGHNT and YENEEA. CDR3 size: 15 residues. CDR3 residues: CASSARQGDVNEQFF.

The chain couples TRBV24-1 to TRBJ1-5; the TCRdb call, TRBD1, lacks DNA for checking. The germline gives CDR1 KGHDR, CDR2 SFDVKD. This CDR3 has 14 residues. This CDR3 reads CATSEGGSNQPQHF.

The genes are TRBV10-3 and TRBJ1-4; TCRdb gives TRBD1 as the D gene, but with no DNA this cannot be confirmed. Germline V gives CDR1 ENHRY, CDR2 SYGVKD. This CDR3 has 13 amino acids. CDR3 region: CAIGPGAREKLFF.

The chain couples TRBV6-5 to TRBJ1-4. The germline V gene has CDR1 MNHEY and CDR2 SVGAGI. The CDR3 has 14 residues. The CDR3 loop reads CASSYSGGNEKLFF.

This chain links TRBV2 with TRBJ1-5; TCRdb returns TRBD1, unconfirmable since there is no DNA. The length of the CDR3 is 14 residues. From germline, CDR1 is SNHLY and CDR2 FYNNEI. CDR3 in amino acids: CASSHADRGQPQHF.

The chain links TRBV19 to TRBJ1-2; TCRdb picks TRBD1, but there is no DNA to check that call. CDR1 is LNHDA, CDR2 SQIVND, per germline (reference sequence). CDR3 size: 14 residues. The CDR3 sequence is CASLGEDRDYGYTF. Using reference TRBV19 and TRBJ1-2 for the parts outside the CDR3, the full variable domain is DGGITQSPKYLFRKEGQNVTLSCEQNLNHDAMYWYRQDPGQGLRLIYYSQIVNDFQKGDIAEGYSVSREKKESFPLTVTSAQKNPTAFYLCASLGEDRDYGYTFGSGTRLTVV.

The V gene is TRBV20-1, the J gene TRBJ1-4; the TCRdb call, TRBD1, lacks DNA for checking. CDR1 is DFQATT and CDR2 is SNEGSKA in the germline V gene (reference sequence). CDR3 length equals 12 residues. This CDR3 reads CSASIGDEKLFF.

The chain couples TRBV7-2 to TRBJ1-2; TCRdb returns TRBD1, unconfirmable since there is no DNA. Germline loops: CDR1 SGHTA, CDR2 FQGNSA. The CDR3 covers 16 residues. CDR3 residues: CASSLDPTGTHHGYTF.

This rearrangement joins TRBV19 to TRBJ2-7; TCRdb designates TRBD2, a call that cannot be tested without DNA. Per germline, CDR1 LNHDA and CDR2 SQIVND (reference sequence). The CDR3 covers 15 residues. The CDR3 reads CASSIGLAGSSGQYF.

The V call is TRBV20-1, the J call TRBJ2-2; checking the TCRdb D call of TRBD1 is not possible without DNA. Germline CDR1 DFQATT, CDR2 SNEGSKA (reference sequence). This CDR3 is built from 12 residues. CDR3: CSARTGPGELFF.

V is TRBV12-3 or TRBV12-4 and J is TRBJ2-5; TCRdb designates TRBD2, a call that cannot be tested without DNA. CDR3 length: 15 residues. CDR3 in amino acids: CASSLGGGPVETQYF.

The rearrangement uses TRBV27 and TRBJ2-2; with no DNA, the TCRdb D assignment of TRBD1 cannot be verified. The germline V gene encodes CDR1 MNHEY and CDR2 SMNVEV (reference sequence). The CDR3 extends over 15 amino acids. The CDR3 sequence: CASSLSRGRNGELFF.

This chain connects TRBV28 to TRBJ2-4. In germline, CDR1 is MDHEN, CDR2 SYDVKM. The CDR3 length is 14 residues. Here the CDR3 reads CASLDNLAKNIQYF. The variable domain in full, completed from reference TRBV28 and TRBJ2-4, reads DVKVTQSSRYLVKRTGEKVFLECVQDMDHENMFWYRQDPGLGLRLIYFSYDVKMKEKGDIPEGYSVSREKKERFSLILESASTNQTSMYLCASLDNLAKNIQYFGAGTRLSVL.

The chain couples TRBV4-3 to TRBJ2-1; TCRdb indicates TRBD1, and absent DNA this call remains unverified. Germline V gene lookup returns CDR1 LGHNA and CDR2 YSLEER. The length of the CDR3 is 14 residues. CDR3 sequence reads: CASSQDRGWDEQFF.

The J gene is TRBJ1-4, the V gene TRBV28; no DNA is available, so the TRBD1 call from TCRdb remains unchecked. The CDR3 spans 15 residues. Germline CDR1 and CDR2: MDHEN and SYDVKM. The chain's CDR3 is CASSSSGQGSEKLFF. The full variable domain, completed using reference TRBV28 and TRBJ1-4, is DVKVTQSSRYLVKRTGEKVFLECVQDMDHENMFWYRQDPGLGLRLIYFSYDVKMKEKGDIPEGYSVSREKKERFSLILESASTNQTSMYLCASSSSGQGSEKLFFGSGTQLSVL.

This chain uses TRBV12-3 or TRBV12-4 with TRBJ2-5; without DNA, the TCRdb call of TRBD2 cannot be checked. CDR3 length: 13 residues. The CDR3 loop is CASRPTLRETQYF.

The gene calls are TRBV7-8 and TRBJ1-2; TCRdb gives TRBD1 as the D gene, but with no DNA this cannot be confirmed. Germline V gene sequence: CDR1 SGHVS, CDR2 FQNEAQ. CDR3 length equals 15 residues. The CDR3 loop is CASSSDRDRVYGYTF.